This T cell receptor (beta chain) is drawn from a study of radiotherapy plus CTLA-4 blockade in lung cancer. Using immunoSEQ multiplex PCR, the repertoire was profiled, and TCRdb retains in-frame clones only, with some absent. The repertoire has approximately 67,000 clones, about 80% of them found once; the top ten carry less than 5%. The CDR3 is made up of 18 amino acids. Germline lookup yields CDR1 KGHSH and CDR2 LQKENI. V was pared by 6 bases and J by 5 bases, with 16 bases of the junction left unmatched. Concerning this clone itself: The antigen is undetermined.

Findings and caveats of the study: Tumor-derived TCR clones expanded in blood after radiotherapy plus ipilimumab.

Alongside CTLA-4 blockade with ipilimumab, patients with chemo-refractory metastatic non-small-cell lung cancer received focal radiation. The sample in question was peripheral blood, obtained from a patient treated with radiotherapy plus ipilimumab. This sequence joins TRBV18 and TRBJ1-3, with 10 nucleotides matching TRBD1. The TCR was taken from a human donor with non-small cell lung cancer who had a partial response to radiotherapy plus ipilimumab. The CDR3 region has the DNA TGTGCCAGCTCGCAAACGGCGGGGACAGGGGAGCTCAGAAACACCATATATTTT. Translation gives CASSQTAGTGELRNTIYF.